Listed below are T cell receptor beta chains from one sample, sequenced in a study of blood T cell repertoires in COVID-19. Assay used: immunoSEQ multiplex PCR; TCRdb lists only in-frame clones, some missing. The repertoire holds approximately 100,000 clones, with about 91% as singletons. The material sequenced was peripheral blood. Receptor source: a man aged 45-60 years with acute or convalescent COVID-19. Both conserved end residues are part of each CDR3. D genes are given only for firm matches. For some rows the clone size is stated as once, few or many, or as a class when expanded; others skip it.

size: once; V: TRBV25-1; length: 15; J: TRBJ2-7; D: TRBD1; CDR3: CASSEGGQGVYEQYF; DNA: TGTGCCAGCAGTGAAGGGGGACAGGGGGTCTACGAGCAGTACTTC
size: NA; V: TRBV4-3; length: 14; J: TRBJ2-5; D: TRBD1; CDR3: CASSPRDSQETQYF; DNA: TGCGCCAGCAGCCCAAGGGACAGCCAAGAGACCCAGTACTTC
size: NA; V: TRBV6-2/TRBV6-3; length: 14; J: TRBJ1-1; D: TRBD1; CDR3: CASSYDRVNTEAFF; DNA: TGTGCCAGCAGTTACGACAGGGTGAACACTGAAGCTTTCTTT
size: NA; V: TRBV2; length: 13; J: TRBJ2-7; D: NA; CDR3: CASSVGGGYEQYF; DNA: TGTGCCAGCAGTGTGGGGGGTGGCTACGAGCAGTACTTC
size: NA; V: TRBV19; length: 12; J: TRBJ1-5; D: NA; CDR3: CASTTRREPQHF; DNA: TGTGCCAGTACCACGAGGAGGGAGCCCCAGCATTTT
size: NA; V: TRBV11-2; length: 15; J: TRBJ2-5; D: TRBD1; CDR3: CASSPTGTEQETQYF; DNA: TGTGCCAGCAGCCCTACCGGGACAGAACAAGAGACCCAGTACTTC
size: NA; V: TRBV10-3; length: 14; J: TRBJ1-6; D: TRBD1; CDR3: CAISAGQGDSPLHF; DNA: TGTGCCATCAGTGCGGGACAGGGTGATTCACCCCTCCACTTT
size: NA; V: TRBV7-9; length: 17; J: TRBJ1-5; D: TRBD1; CDR3: CASSPGTGDPTDQPQHF; DNA: TGTGCCAGCAGCCCGGGGACAGGGGACCCTACTGATCAGCCCCAGCATTTT
size: NA; V: TRBV6-2/TRBV6-3; length: 16; J: TRBJ1-5; D: TRBD1; CDR3: CASSYWGQTINQPQHF; DNA: TGTGCCAGCAGTTACTGGGGACAGACAATAAATCAGCCCCAGCATTTT
size: NA; V: TRBV7-2; length: 16; J: TRBJ2-5; D: TRBD2; CDR3: CASSLVGLAGLETQYF; DNA: TGTGCCAGCAGCTTAGTTGGACTAGCGGGGTTAGAGACCCAGTACTTC
size: NA; V: TRBV6-5; length: 11; J: TRBJ2-7; D: NA; CDR3: CASTEGYEQYF; DNA: TGTGCCAGCACCGAGGGTTACGAGCAGTACTTC
size: NA; V: TRBV3-1/TRBV3-2; length: 12; J: TRBJ1-2; D: NA; CDR3: CASSPNPYGYTF; DNA: TGTGCCAGCAGCCCTAACCCCTATGGCTACACCTTC
size: NA; V: TRBV7-8; length: 15; J: TRBJ1-5; D: NA; CDR3: CASSFRPQGNQPQHF; DNA: TGTGCCAGCAGCTTTCGTCCACAGGGCAATCAGCCCCAGCATTTT
size: once; V: TRBV29-1; length: 16; J: TRBJ2-1; D: TRBD2; CDR3: CSVGPIAGGLYNEQFF; DNA: TGCAGCGTGGGTCCTATAGCGGGGGGGCTCTACAATGAGCAGTTCTTC
size: NA; V: TRBV10-1; length: 15; J: TRBJ2-2; D: NA; CDR3: CASSVRGTGTGELFF; DNA: TGCGCCAGCAGTGTCCGCGGGACGGGGACCGGGGAGCTGTTTTTT
size: few; V: TRBV7-2; length: 15; J: TRBJ1-2; D: NA; CDR3: CASSFSVKSNYGYTF; DNA: TGTGCCAGCAGCTTTAGCGTGAAATCTAACTATGGCTACACCTTC
size: NA; V: TRBV23-1; length: 14; J: TRBJ1-2; D: TRBD1; CDR3: CASSQSGQAYGYTF; DNA: TGCGCCAGCAGTCAATCAGGACAGGCTTATGGCTACACCTTC
size: NA; V: TRBV5-6; length: 13; J: TRBJ1-1; D: NA; CDR3: CASTWGGGEGAFF; DNA: TGTGCCAGCACCTGGGGCGGGGGCGAGGGAGCTTTCTTT
size: NA; V: TRBV18; length: 14; J: TRBJ1-2; D: NA; CDR3: CASSSRDISYGYTF; DNA: TGTGCCAGCTCATCCCGGGACATATCCTATGGCTACACCTTC
size: few; V: TRBV10-3; length: 13; J: TRBJ1-1; D: TRBD1; CDR3: CAIHRGLNTEAFF; DNA: TGTGCCATTCACAGGGGGCTGAACACTGAAGCTTTCTTT
size: NA; V: TRBV7-9; length: 16; J: TRBJ1-6; D: NA; CDR3: CASSSTWARDNSPLHF; DNA: TGTGCCAGCAGCTCTACCTGGGCCAGGGATAATTCACCCCTCCACTTT
size: NA; V: TRBV3-1/TRBV3-2; length: 13; J: TRBJ1-2; D: NA; CDR3: CASSPLGARGYTF; DNA: TGTGCCAGCAGCCCTCTTGGGGCGAGAGGCTACACCTTC
size: NA; V: TRBV19; length: 14; J: TRBJ1-5; D: NA; CDR3: CASSASRGNQPQHF; DNA: TGTGCCAGTAGTGCTTCGCGTGGCAATCAGCCCCAGCATTTT
size: NA; V: TRBV27; length: 14; J: TRBJ2-3; D: NA; CDR3: CASSSGLPTDTQYF; DNA: TGTGCCAGCAGTTCCGGACTTCCCACAGATACGCAGTATTTT
size: NA; V: TRBV5-1; length: 16; J: TRBJ2-2; D: NA; CDR3: CASSTDPGVNNGELFF; DNA: TGCGCCAGCAGCACCGATCCAGGGGTTAACAACGGGGAGCTGTTTTTT
size: NA; V: TRBV9; length: 14; J: TRBJ1-6; D: NA; CDR3: CASSFGHENSPLHF; DNA: TGTGCCAGCAGCTTCGGACATGAAAATTCACCCCTCCACTTT
size: NA; V: TRBV11-2; length: 16; J: TRBJ2-7; D: TRBD1; CDR3: CASSLDRGQGGYEQYF; DNA: TGTGCCAGCAGCTTAGATCGGGGACAGGGGGGATACGAGCAGTACTTC
size: NA; V: TRBV5-1; length: 15; J: TRBJ1-2; D: NA; CDR3: CASSPLRGLDYGYTF; DNA: TGCGCCAGCAGCCCGTTGAGAGGCTTAGATTATGGCTACACCTTC
size: NA; V: TRBV2; length: 14; J: TRBJ1-2; D: NA; CDR3: CASSEGRANYGYTF; DNA: TGTGCCAGCAGTGAGGGGCGAGCTAACTATGGCTACACCTTC
size: NA; V: TRBV15; length: 17; J: TRBJ2-7; D: TRBD1; CDR3: CATSRTLPGQQPYEQYF; DNA: TGTGCCACCAGCAGAACCCTCCCGGGACAGCAACCCTACGAGCAGTACTTC
size: NA; V: TRBV4-1; length: 15; J: TRBJ2-2; D: NA; CDR3: CASSQDPSNTGELFF; DNA: TGCGCCAGCAGCCAAGATCCAAGCAACACCGGGGAGCTGTTTTTT
size: NA; V: TRBV30; length: 15; J: TRBJ1-2; D: TRBD1; CDR3: CAWSRDSHSNYGYTF; DNA: TGTGCCTGGAGTCGGGACAGCCACTCTAACTATGGCTACACCTTC
size: few; V: TRBV18; length: 15; J: TRBJ1-4; D: NA; CDR3: CASSPPAGRNEKLFF; DNA: TGTGCCAGCTCACCTCCTGCGGGACGGAATGAAAAACTGTTTTTT
size: NA; V: TRBV5-4; length: 15; J: TRBJ2-7; D: NA; CDR3: CASSLKGGQNYEQYF; DNA: TGTGCCAGCAGCTTGAAGGGGGGACAGAACTACGAGCAGTACTTC
size: NA; V: TRBV7-8; length: 15; J: TRBJ1-6; D: TRBD1; CDR3: CASSLSGTVNSPLHF; DNA: TGTGCCAGCAGCCTTTCCGGGACAGTCAATTCACCCCTCCACTTT
size: NA; V: TRBV7-6; length: 14; J: TRBJ1-2; D: NA; CDR3: CASSLLGLAAGYTF; DNA: TGTGCCAGCAGCTTATTGGGACTAGCTGCTGGCTACACCTTC
size: NA; V: TRBV6-6; length: 13; J: TRBJ1-3; D: NA; CDR3: CASSQGIRNTIYF; DNA: TGTGCCAGCAGTCAGGGGATCCGAAACACCATATATTTT
size: NA; V: TRBV7-9; length: 13; J: TRBJ1-5; D: TRBD1; CDR3: CASSLQGNQPQHF; DNA: TGTGCCAGCAGCCTACAGGGGAATCAGCCCCAGCATTTT
size: NA; V: TRBV18; length: 14; J: TRBJ1-1; D: NA; CDR3: CASSPAAGNTEAFF; DNA: TGTGCCAGCTCACCGGCGGCGGGGAACACTGAAGCTTTCTTT
size: NA; V: TRBV5-1; length: 14; J: TRBJ2-3; D: NA; CDR3: CASRAPSGTDTQYF; DNA: TGCGCCAGCAGAGCTCCTAGCGGCACAGATACGCAGTATTTT
size: NA; V: TRBV5-1; length: 11; J: TRBJ2-1; D: NA; CDR3: CASSEGHEQFF; DNA: TGCGCCAGCAGCGAGGGTCATGAGCAGTTCTTC
size: NA; V: TRBV7-9; length: 18; J: TRBJ1-2; D: NA; CDR3: CASSSFSAFDRSGYGYTF; DNA: TGTGCCAGCAGCTCATTCTCTGCGTTTGACAGGTCGGGTTATGGCTACACCTTC